Sequencing of this T cell receptor beta chain was carried out in a study of blood T cell repertoires in COVID-19. Study as a whole: Donors in the United States, Italy and Spain gave samples during acute or convalescent COVID-19. Sample material is recorded as cDNA or gDNA derived from T cells, B-cell-depleted T cells, or PBMCs.

Sequenced by immunoSEQ multiplex PCR; TCRdb stores in-frame clones only, minus some. The data hold about 250,000 clones, with roughly nine tenths observed a single time. The ends lost 6 bases at V and 4 bases at J; junction bases unmatched: 8. Looked up from germline, CDR1 is WSHSY and CDR2 is SAAADI. CDR3 length equals 15 residues. The TCR was taken from a man between 18 and 29 years old with active or convalescent COVID-19. The chain links TRBV10-2 to TRBJ2-2; 7 bases fit TRBD1. Input material: peripheral blood. In DNA form, the CDR3 reads TGCGCCAGCAGCGAAACAGGGGCCTCCACCGGGGAGCTGTTTTTT. Translating gives CASSETGASTGELFF.